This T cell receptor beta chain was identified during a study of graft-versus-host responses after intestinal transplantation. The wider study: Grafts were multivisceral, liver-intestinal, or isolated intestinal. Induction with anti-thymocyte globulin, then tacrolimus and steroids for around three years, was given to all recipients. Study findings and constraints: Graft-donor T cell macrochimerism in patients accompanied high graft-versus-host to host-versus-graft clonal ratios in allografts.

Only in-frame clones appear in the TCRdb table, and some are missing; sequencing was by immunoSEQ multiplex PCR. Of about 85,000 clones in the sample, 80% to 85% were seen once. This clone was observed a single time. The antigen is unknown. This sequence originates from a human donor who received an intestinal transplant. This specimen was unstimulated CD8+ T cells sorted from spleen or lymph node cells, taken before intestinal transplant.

CDR3 nucleotides: TGTGCCAGCAGTGAGGCTAGCGGCTCCTACGAGCAGTACTTC. The encoded protein is CASSEASGSYEQYF. The gene calls are TRBV2 and TRBJ2-7; TRBD2 matches 7 bases. V lost 3 bases, J lost 0 bases, and 2 bases stayed unmatched. CDR1 is SNHLY, CDR2 FYNNEI, per germline. The CDR3 is 14 residues long. The variable domain in full, completed from reference TRBV2 and TRBJ2-7, reads EPEVTQTPSHQVTQMGQEVILRCVPISNHLYFYWYRQILGQKVEFLVSFYNNEISEKSEIFDDQFSVERPDGSNFTLKIRSTKLEDSAMYFCASSEASGSYEQYFGPGTRLTVT.